This T cell receptor beta chain was recovered during a study of blood T cell repertoires in COVID-19. Study-level information: Some COVID-19 samples were acute and others convalescent; all came from the United States, Italy and Spain. T cells, B-cell-depleted T cells, or PBMCs supplied cDNA or gDNA.

Germline V gene sequence: CDR1 MNHEY, CDR2 SVGAGI. The CDR3 is 13 residues long. V was cut by 4 bases and J by 5 bases, with 12 bases left in between. Authors' analysis steps: Using reference gene primer amplification, nucleated cell counts were estimated. Profiling relied on immunoSEQ multiplex PCR, and the TCRdb table lists in-frame clones only, not all of them. Clone size and the V and J calls come from that table; the DNA yielded D and trimming. The repertoire holds about 130,000 clones, 65% to 85% seen once, with roughly 1.8% in the top ten. This sequence originates from a man aged 70-80 years with acute or convalescent COVID-19. The gene calls are TRBV6-5 and TRBJ2-7; D is undetermined. Sequencing was performed on peripheral blood. As DNA, the CDR3 is TGTGCCAGCAGTTCCAACAATGGCCACGAGCAGTACTTC. It yields the protein CASSSNNGHEQYF.